This TCR beta chain was identified during a study of T cells in Graves' hyperthyroidism and ophthalmopathy (dated by TCRdb to 2018 to 2020). At the level of the whole study: To identify TCR V-J signatures that set the groups apart, the researchers used a discovery cohort of 100 or so patients, made up of roughly 40 with Graves' ophthalmopathy and some 58 with stable Graves' hyperthyroidism. The 100 discovery patients were randomly split 7:3 into training and test sets. Prospective prediction of ophthalmopathy was tested in an independent validation cohort consisting of 18 to 20 hyperthyroidism patients and 15 to 17 patients who later progressed to ophthalmopathy. The paper describes TCR Vbeta CDR3 sequencing of 120 to 150 peripheral blood samples, made up of roughly 40 ophthalmopathy patients, approximately 73 hyperthyroidism patients and roughly 17 progressor patients. In more than 5 Graves' hyperthyroidism patients, the study also compared T-cell repertoires from thyroid tissue with T-cell repertoires from blood. After blood sampling, hyperthyroidism patients were treated with methimazole at a starting dose of 30 mg daily, and ophthalmopathy patients were treated with high-dose intravenous methylprednisolone.

TCR beta CDR3 regions were amplified from RNA transcripts. For the first round of RT-PCR on the TCR CDR3, the HTBI primer set was used together with the Qiagen OneStep RT-PCR kit. Libraries were constructed in a second round of multiplex PCR, after which size selection and purification were carried out. Paired-end sequencing of the libraries was performed with 100 bp reads on an Illumina HiSeq2000. Under the source paper's analysis protocol: SOAPnuke was used to process the raw data, with reads discarded if the reads contained adapters or uncalled bases, had a mean Phred below 15, or lacked an exact constant-primer or identifier match. High-quality paired reads were merged using COPE v1.2.5, and each unique nucleotide sequence was defined as a clonotype. MiTCR v1.1 was used to align the clonotypes against IMGT TRBV, TRBD and TRBJ reference segments. Only V-J combinations with frequency above 0.0001, covering 99% to 99.2% of repertoires, were analysed. The TCS score was defined as the ratio of F50 (clonal expansion) to E x V (chaos), calculated using BLOSUM62-based TCRdist between CDR3 peptides within each V-J. Welch's t-statistics and random forest reduced 450 to 600 V-J features to 13, which were used in a naive Bayes classifier (R e1071). Thyroid-blood repertoire similarity was quantified with the Morisita-Horn index. TCRdb reprocessing: public reads trimmed at Q25 with fastp, clones called with MiXCR, in-frame beta chains kept. All rows with the same CDR3 protein become a single entry with the most common DNA and genes. It is TCRdb's table, rather than the study itself, that gives the V and J calls and clone size. This sample lists about 570,000 distinct CDR3 sequences; roughly 46% were detected once. In total, the top ten clones hold under 20% of the sample.

The junction shows trimming of 0 bases on V and 4 bases on J, plus 12 bases between the germline ends. Reading from cysteine to phenylalanine, the CDR3 counts 15 amino acids. Of all the DNA, just the CDR3 is kept, 45 bases in frame from base 1. CDR1 and CDR2 were assigned from the germline V gene (reference sequence) as LNHNV and YYDKDF. Results and caveats for the whole study, not just this receptor: Sample size was not statistically predetermined, and blinding of investigators to group allocation was not performed. In validation, progression to ophthalmopathy was predicted by the model with 70.59% sensitivity and 72.22% specificity, a median of about 6.8 months before onset. Most expanded thyroid clonotypes (frequency above 0.001) were also found in blood, which suggests that blood repertoires may mirror thyroid immune responses. Ophthalmopathy was separated from stable hyperthyroidism by a 13 V-J signature model, with 85% to 90% sensitivity and about 81% specificity obtained in cross-validation and 80%/75% obtained in testing.

Worth noting for this clonotype: Its antigen remains unidentified. Base qualities are not at hand, and no much larger clone is one base apart.

Any patient with an uncontrolled infection, another autoimmune disease, pregnancy or lactation was excluded. Diagnoses relied on clinical symptoms, serum thyroxine and TRAb, thyroid ultrasound and orbital computed tomography. Total RNA was extracted using Trizol reagent, and RNA quality was assessed on an Agilent 2100 Bioanalyzer. The sequence links TRBV15 to TRBJ2-5; the D gene is possibly TRBD1, with 6 bases matching. Input material: peripheral blood or thyroid tissue (not recorded which). This TCR came from an adult woman with Graves' disease, either hyperthyroidism or ophthalmopathy (not recorded which). Here is the DNA: TGTGCCACCAGCAGAGATGGGGGCTATAGAGAGACCCAGTACTTC. Translated, it gives CATSRDGGYRETQYF.